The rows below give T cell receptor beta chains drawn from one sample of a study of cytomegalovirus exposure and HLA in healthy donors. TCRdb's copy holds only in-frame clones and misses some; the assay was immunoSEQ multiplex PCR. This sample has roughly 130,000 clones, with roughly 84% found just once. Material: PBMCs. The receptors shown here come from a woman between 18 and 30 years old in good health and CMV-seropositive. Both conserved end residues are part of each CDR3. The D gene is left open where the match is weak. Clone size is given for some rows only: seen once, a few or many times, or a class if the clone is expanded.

CDR3 DNA: TGCGCCAGCAGCTTGGAGGGGCCAGAGGCGCAGTATTTT
CDR3 protein: CASSLEGPEAQYF
clone size: -
J gene: TRBJ2-3
D gene: -
CDR3 length: 13
V gene: TRBV5-1

CDR3 DNA: TGTGCCAGCAGTACCGGGGGGGTGATCACTGAAGCTTTCTTT
CDR3 protein: CASSTGGVITEAFF
clone size: -
J gene: TRBJ1-1
D gene: -
CDR3 length: 14
V gene: TRBV25-1

CDR3 DNA: TGTGCCAGCAGCCCTAGCGGGGGGCAACAAGAGACCCAGTACTTC
CDR3 protein: CASSPSGGQQETQYF
clone size: -
J gene: TRBJ2-5
D gene: TRBD2
CDR3 length: 15
V gene: TRBV7-3

CDR3 DNA: TGTGCCACTCCAGAGGGACAGGCTAGACGGACCATATATTTT
CDR3 protein: CATPEGQARRTIYF
clone size: once
J gene: TRBJ1-3
D gene: TRBD1
CDR3 length: 14
V gene: TRBV6-1

CDR3 DNA: TGTGCCAGTAGTATAGACAGGGGCACTGAAGCTTTCTTT
CDR3 protein: CASSIDRGTEAFF
clone size: -
J gene: TRBJ1-1
D gene: -
CDR3 length: 13
V gene: TRBV19

CDR3 DNA: TGCGCCAGCAGCTTCGGCCGCGGGGGTCTGGGCACCGGGGAGCTGTTTTTT
CDR3 protein: CASSFGRGGLGTGELFF
clone size: -
J gene: TRBJ2-2
D gene: TRBD2
CDR3 length: 17
V gene: TRBV5-1

CDR3 DNA: TGTGCCAGCGAGGCGGGGATGAACACCGGGGAGCTGTTTTTT
CDR3 protein: CASEAGMNTGELFF
clone size: -
J gene: TRBJ2-2
D gene: -
CDR3 length: 14
V gene: TRBV6-5

CDR3 DNA: TGTGCCAGCAGTGTAAATATGACCGGGACAGGGACCCGTTTT
CDR3 protein: CASSVNMTGTGTRF
clone size: -
J gene: TRBJ2-3
D gene: TRBD1
CDR3 length: 14
V gene: TRBV25-1

CDR3 DNA: TGTGCCAGCAGGTCCACCGGGAAAGCTGGGGGGGAGCTGTTTTTT
CDR3 protein: CASRSTGKAGGELFF
clone size: -
J gene: TRBJ2-2
D gene: -
CDR3 length: 15
V gene: TRBV11-2

CDR3 DNA: TGTGCCAGCAGCCCCCAGGTTGGGGGGAACCAGTTCTTC
CDR3 protein: CASSPQVGGNQFF
clone size: -
J gene: TRBJ2-1
D gene: -
CDR3 length: 13
V gene: TRBV7-6

CDR3 DNA: TGTGCCAGCAGCCTTGACAGGGTGGGGCAGTACTTC
CDR3 protein: CASSLDRVGQYF
clone size: -
J gene: TRBJ2-7
D gene: TRBD1
CDR3 length: 12
V gene: TRBV5-4

CDR3 DNA: TGTGCCAGCAGCGTAGTAGCGGGGGATTTTCAAGATACGCAGTATTTT
CDR3 protein: CASSVVAGDFQDTQYF
clone size: -
J gene: TRBJ2-3
D gene: TRBD2
CDR3 length: 16
V gene: TRBV9

CDR3 DNA: TGTGCCAGCATTCTTAGATGGGACAGGGGGGAGACCCAGTACTTC
CDR3 protein: CASILRWDRGETQYF
clone size: -
J gene: TRBJ2-5
D gene: TRBD1
CDR3 length: 15
V gene: TRBV27

CDR3 DNA: TGTGCCAGCAGCAGAGAGGGACAGAAAGAGACCCAGTACTTC
CDR3 protein: CASSREGQKETQYF
clone size: -
J gene: TRBJ2-5
D gene: TRBD1
CDR3 length: 14
V gene: TRBV5-4

CDR3 DNA: TGCGCCAGCAGCCAAGATAGGGGCGGTGAGCAGTTCTTC
CDR3 protein: CASSQDRGGEQFF
clone size: -
J gene: TRBJ2-1
D gene: -
CDR3 length: 13
V gene: TRBV4-1

CDR3 DNA: TGTGCCAGCAGCCGGACTAGCGGGGGGGCGGGCCCAGATACGCAGTATTTT
CDR3 protein: CASSRTSGGAGPDTQYF
clone size: few
J gene: TRBJ2-3
D gene: TRBD2
CDR3 length: 17
V gene: TRBV11-2

CDR3 DNA: TGTGCCAGCAGCCAAGGACCAATCGGGGGGGGAGCGTACAATGAGCAGTTCTTC
CDR3 protein: CASSQGPIGGGAYNEQFF
clone size: -
J gene: TRBJ2-1
D gene: TRBD2
CDR3 length: 18
V gene: TRBV4-2

CDR3 DNA: TGTGCCAGCAGTTACGCCACGGGGAGTCCCTACGAGCAGTACTTC
CDR3 protein: CASSYATGSPYEQYF
clone size: -
J gene: TRBJ2-7
D gene: -
CDR3 length: 15
V gene: TRBV6-5

CDR3 DNA: TGTGCCAGCAGTGAGCGCGTAGGGGCAGGGGAGACCCAGTACTTC
CDR3 protein: CASSERVGAGETQYF
clone size: -
J gene: TRBJ2-5
D gene: -
CDR3 length: 15
V gene: TRBV2

CDR3 DNA: TGTGCCAGCAGCTTCTGGACTAGCGGTAACGAGCAGTACTTC
CDR3 protein: CASSFWTSGNEQYF
clone size: -
J gene: TRBJ2-7
D gene: TRBD2
CDR3 length: 14
V gene: TRBV11-2

CDR3 DNA: TGTGCCAGCCTTCTTCGGGGGGGGCCCATCCACGAGCAGTACTTC
CDR3 protein: CASLLRGGPIHEQYF
clone size: -
J gene: TRBJ2-7
D gene: TRBD2
CDR3 length: 15
V gene: TRBV27

CDR3 DNA: TGCGCCAGCAGCTTGGCCCAGGGGGAAGAACTGTTTTTT
CDR3 protein: CASSLAQGEELFF
clone size: -
J gene: TRBJ1-4
D gene: TRBD1
CDR3 length: 13
V gene: TRBV5-1

CDR3 DNA: TGTGCCAGCAGCCCGCGGGACAGTGCCTACGAGCAGTACTTC
CDR3 protein: CASSPRDSAYEQYF
clone size: -
J gene: TRBJ2-7
D gene: -
CDR3 length: 14
V gene: TRBV5-4

CDR3 DNA: TGTGCCAGCAGTTACAAGGCAGGGGATGAAAAACTGTTTTTT
CDR3 protein: CASSYKAGDEKLFF
clone size: -
J gene: TRBJ1-4
D gene: -
CDR3 length: 14
V gene: TRBV6-6

CDR3 DNA: TGTGCCAGCAGTAGTCCACAGGGAGGCACAGATACGCAGTATTTT
CDR3 protein: CASSSPQGGTDTQYF
clone size: few
J gene: TRBJ2-3
D gene: -
CDR3 length: 15
V gene: TRBV6-5

CDR3 DNA: TGTGCCAGCAGCTCCGGGACAACAACTAATGAAAAACTGTTTTTT
CDR3 protein: CASSSGTTTNEKLFF
clone size: -
J gene: TRBJ1-4
D gene: -
CDR3 length: 15
V gene: TRBV7-9

CDR3 DNA: TGTGCCAGCAGCTTAGATCTATGGACAGGGAGCTCCTACGAGCAGTACTTC
CDR3 protein: CASSLDLWTGSSYEQYF
clone size: -
J gene: TRBJ2-7
D gene: TRBD1
CDR3 length: 17
V gene: TRBV11-2

CDR3 DNA: TGTGCCAGCAGCCTCCGGCGAGGAACTGAAGCTTTCTTT
CDR3 protein: CASSLRRGTEAFF
clone size: -
J gene: TRBJ1-1
D gene: -
CDR3 length: 13
V gene: TRBV7-2

CDR3 DNA: TGTGCCAGCAGTCTTCTGGGGGGTGAGCAGTTCTTC
CDR3 protein: CASSLLGGEQFF
clone size: -
J gene: TRBJ2-1
D gene: -
CDR3 length: 12
V gene: TRBV7-9

CDR3 DNA: TGTGCCAGCAGCGTACTGCCTGGGGGGGCCCATGAGCAGTTCTTC
CDR3 protein: CASSVLPGGAHEQFF
clone size: -
J gene: TRBJ2-1
D gene: -
CDR3 length: 15
V gene: TRBV9

CDR3 DNA: TGTGCCAGCAGGGAACAGGGGGTTGGGGCCAACGTCCTGACTTTC
CDR3 protein: CASREQGVGANVLTF
clone size: -
J gene: TRBJ2-6
D gene: TRBD1
CDR3 length: 15
V gene: TRBV2

CDR3 DNA: TGTGCCAGTAGTATTCAGACATTCGCGAACACCGGGGAGCTGTTTTTT
CDR3 protein: CASSIQTFANTGELFF
clone size: -
J gene: TRBJ2-2
D gene: -
CDR3 length: 16
V gene: TRBV19

CDR3 DNA: TGTGCCAGCAGCGTAGGTTCAGGGGGTAACTATGGCTACACCTTC
CDR3 protein: CASSVGSGGNYGYTF
clone size: -
J gene: TRBJ1-2
D gene: TRBD1
CDR3 length: 15
V gene: TRBV9